This entry lists 8 T cell receptor beta chains sequenced from one sample in a study of response to subunit inactivated influenza vaccine. One entry per CDR3 protein, called by TCRdb with MiXCR from the RT-PCR reads. Of more than 450,000 distinct CDR3 sequences listed, approximately 11% are singletons. This sample also belongs to another study, concerning T cells expressing NK-cell markers. That paper adds: 5'RACE template switching with UMIs produced the TCR beta cDNA.

The sample consisted of PBMCs from blood, taken on the day of vaccination. Source of these receptors: a man over 45 who received an inactivated influenza vaccine.

This clonotype was recorded a few times. This chain links TRBV9 with TRBJ1-1; D ambiguous. The CDR3 has 12 residues. V was cut by 0 bases and J by 7 bases, with 7 bases left in between. The germline V gene encodes CDR1 SGDLS and CDR2 YYNGEE. CDR3 nucleotides: TGTGCCAGCAGCGTAGAATTGGGTGAAGCTTTCTTT. Translation: CASSVELGEAFF.

This sequence joins TRBV19 and TRBJ2-2, with no clear D. This CDR3 is 14 amino acids long. Germline V CDR1 and CDR2: LNHDA, SQIVND (reference sequence). V was clipped by 1 base and J by 4 bases, with 7 bases between them. CDR3 nucleotides: TGTGCCAGTAGTATAGTTGGGATCACCGGGGAGCTGTTTTTT. This encodes CASSIVGITGELFF.

The chain couples TRBV29-1 to TRBJ2-3, with 14 bases identical to TRBD2. CDR1 is SQVTM, CDR2 ANQGSEA, per germline. V dropped 7 bases and J dropped 3; count of bases not matched to a gene: 6. This CDR3 is built from 15 residues. CDR3 loop: CSAGTSGSITDTQYF. The CDR3 DNA reads TGCAGCGCTGGGACTAGCGGGAGCATAACAGATACGCAGTATTTT.

This clonotype was seen at least ten times. The chain carries TRBV29-1 and TRBJ2-5; D is ambiguous. V lost 4 bases to trimming and J lost 1 base, with 4 bases between them. Germline V gives CDR1 SQVTM, CDR2 ANQGSEA. There are 11 residues in the CDR3. The CDR3 sequence: CSVVPQETQYF. The CDR3 DNA follows: TGCAGCGTTGTGCCCCAAGAGACCCAGTACTTC.

This clonotype was found a few times. This chain joins TRBV19 and TRBJ1-5, with D possibly being TRBD1 (5 bases). The V and J ends lost 0 bases and 5 bases respectively, with 8 bases between them. Germline lookup yields CDR1 LNHDA and CDR2 SQIVND (reference sequence). This CDR3 comprises 14 residues. The CDR3 DNA reads TGTGCCAGTAGTATAGACCCAGGGTATCAGCCCCAGCATTTT. It translates to CASSIDPGYQPQHF.

V and J are TRBV27 and TRBJ2-4; D unclear. Germline CDR1 is MNHEY and CDR2 is SMNVEV (reference sequence). Deletions cut 8 bases from V and 2 bases from J, with 13 bases between. This CDR3 region has 14 residues. The CDR3 nucleotides are TGTGCCAGCCGCCCGTGGGATTCCAAAAACATTCAGTACTTC. It codes for CASRPWDSKNIQYF.

This chain connects TRBV4-3 to TRBJ2-5; TRBD1 matches at 12 bases. Losses at the gene ends were 1 base for V and 5 bases for J; bases not matched to a gene: 5. This CDR3 has 16 amino acids. Looked up from germline, CDR1 is LGHNA and CDR2 is YSLEER. The CDR3 DNA reads TGCGCCAGCAGCCAAGGGGGGACAGGGGGCAGGGAGACCCAGTACTTC. Protein sequence: CASSQGGTGGRETQYF.

V is TRBV20-1 and J is TRBJ2-1, with 9 bases lining up with TRBD2. CDR3 length: 14 amino acids. CDR1 is DFQATT, CDR2 SNEGSKA, per germline (reference sequence). The junction had 4 bases not matched to a gene; V was cut back by 3 bases and J by 4 bases. The CDR3 sequence is CSASASGTYNEQFF. CDR3 nucleotide sequence: TGCAGTGCTAGCGCTAGCGGGACATACAATGAGCAGTTCTTC.